This TCR beta chain was observed in a study of radiotherapy plus CTLA-4 blockade in lung cancer. Study information: Objective responses arose in 18% of patients, and approximately 31% experienced disease control. Study findings and constraints: TCR clones from tumors expanded in blood after radiotherapy plus ipilimumab. Early shifts in blood T cell clones, with interferon-beta, reportedly predicted response best.

The CDR3 loop spans 12 amino acids. The germline V gene encodes CDR1 SGHRS and CDR2 YFSETQ. Trimming removed 4 bases from V and 8 bases from J, with 12 bases in between. As regards this clone: The antigen is unknown.

Patients in the study, people with chemo-refractory metastatic non-small-cell lung cancer, received focal radiation plus ipilimumab CTLA-4 blockade. Sequenced by immunoSEQ multiplex PCR; TCRdb stores in-frame clones only, minus some. The sample shows about 90,000 clones, about 85% of them seen only once. The chain joins TRBV5-1 to TRBJ1-2, with D possibly matching TRBD1 (6 bases). This TCR was sampled from a human donor with non-small cell lung cancer that progressed on radiotherapy plus ipilimumab. The sample here was peripheral blood, taken from a patient treated with radiotherapy plus ipilimumab. This CDR3 is CASSPTGLGYTF. CDR3 bases: TGCGCCAGCAGCCCCACAGGGCTCGGCTACACCTTC.